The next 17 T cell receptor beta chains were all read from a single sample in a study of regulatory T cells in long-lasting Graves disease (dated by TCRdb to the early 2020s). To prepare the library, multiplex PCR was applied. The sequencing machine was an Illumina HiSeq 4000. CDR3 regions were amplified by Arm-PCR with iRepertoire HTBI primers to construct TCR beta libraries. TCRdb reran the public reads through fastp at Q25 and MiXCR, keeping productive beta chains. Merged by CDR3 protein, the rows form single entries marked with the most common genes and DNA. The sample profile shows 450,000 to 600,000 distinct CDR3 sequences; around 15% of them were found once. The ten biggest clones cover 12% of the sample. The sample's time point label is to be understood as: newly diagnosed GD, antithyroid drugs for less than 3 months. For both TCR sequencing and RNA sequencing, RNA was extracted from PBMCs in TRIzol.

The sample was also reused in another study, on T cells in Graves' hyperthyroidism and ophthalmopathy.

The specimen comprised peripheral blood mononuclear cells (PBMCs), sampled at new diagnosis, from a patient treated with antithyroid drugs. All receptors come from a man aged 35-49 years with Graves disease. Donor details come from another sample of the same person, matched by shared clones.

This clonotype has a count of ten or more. The CDR3 DNA reads TGTGCCACTGCGGGAGAAGGCGGGAAGTCCTACAATGAGCAGTTCTTC. Translating it yields CATAGEGGKSYNEQFF. V usage is TRBV28 and J usage is TRBJ2-1; 7 bases fit TRBD2. Germline CDR1 and CDR2: MDHEN and SYDVKM. The CDR3 is 16 residues long. V lost 10 bases to trimming and J lost 1 base; unmatched junction nucleotides: 13.

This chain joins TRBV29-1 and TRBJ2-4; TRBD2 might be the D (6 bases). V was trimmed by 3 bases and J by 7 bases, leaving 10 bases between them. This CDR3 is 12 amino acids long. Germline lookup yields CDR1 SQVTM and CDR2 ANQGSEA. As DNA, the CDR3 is TGCAGCGTTGATCCGGGAGAGAACATTCAGTACTTC. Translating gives CSVDPGENIQYF. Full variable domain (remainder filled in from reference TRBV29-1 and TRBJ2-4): SAVISQKPSRDICQRGTSLTIQCQVDSQVTMMFWYRQQPGQSLTLIATANQGSEATYESGFVIDKFPISRPNLTFSTLTVSNMSPEDSSIYLCSVDPGENIQYFGAGTRLSVL.

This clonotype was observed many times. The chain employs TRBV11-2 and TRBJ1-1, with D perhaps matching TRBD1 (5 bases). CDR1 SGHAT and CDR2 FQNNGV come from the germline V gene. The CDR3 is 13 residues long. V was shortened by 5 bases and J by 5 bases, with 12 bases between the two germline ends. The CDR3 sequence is CASSLFRDTEAFF. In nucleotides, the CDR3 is TGTGCCAGCAGCCTTTTCAGGGATACTGAAGCTTTCTTT. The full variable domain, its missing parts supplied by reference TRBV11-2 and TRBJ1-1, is EAGVAQSPRYKIIEKRQSVAFWCNPISGHATLYWYQQILGQGPKLLIQFQNNGVVDDSQLPKDRFSAERLKGVDSTLKIQPAKLEDSAVYLCASSLFRDTEAFFGQGTRLTVV.

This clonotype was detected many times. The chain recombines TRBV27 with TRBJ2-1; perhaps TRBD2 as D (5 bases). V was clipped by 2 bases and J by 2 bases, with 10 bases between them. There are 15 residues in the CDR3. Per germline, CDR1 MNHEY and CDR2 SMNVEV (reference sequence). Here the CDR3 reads CASSLGPAAYNEQFF. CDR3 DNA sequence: TGTGCCAGCAGTTTAGGGCCAGCGGCCTACAATGAGCAGTTCTTC.

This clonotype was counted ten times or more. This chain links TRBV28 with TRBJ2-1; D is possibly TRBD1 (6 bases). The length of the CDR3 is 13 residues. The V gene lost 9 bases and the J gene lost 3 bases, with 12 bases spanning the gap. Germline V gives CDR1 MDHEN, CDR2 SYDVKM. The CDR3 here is CASRGLIYNEQFF. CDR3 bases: TGTGCCAGTAGGGGGTTGATCTACAATGAGCAGTTCTTC.

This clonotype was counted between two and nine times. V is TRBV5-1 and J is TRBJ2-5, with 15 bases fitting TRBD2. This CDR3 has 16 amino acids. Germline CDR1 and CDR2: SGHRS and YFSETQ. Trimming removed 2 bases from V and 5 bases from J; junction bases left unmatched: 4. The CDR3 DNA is TGCGCCAGCAGCTTTGCCGGGACTAGCGGGAGGGAGACCCAGTACTTC. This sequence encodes CASSFAGTSGRETQYF.

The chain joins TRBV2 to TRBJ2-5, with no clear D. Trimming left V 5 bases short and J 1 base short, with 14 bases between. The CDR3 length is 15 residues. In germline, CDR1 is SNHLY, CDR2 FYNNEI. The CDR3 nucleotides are TGTGCCAGCAGTTACCCGGTTGGCATCCAAGAGACCCAGTACTTC. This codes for CASSYPVGIQETQYF.

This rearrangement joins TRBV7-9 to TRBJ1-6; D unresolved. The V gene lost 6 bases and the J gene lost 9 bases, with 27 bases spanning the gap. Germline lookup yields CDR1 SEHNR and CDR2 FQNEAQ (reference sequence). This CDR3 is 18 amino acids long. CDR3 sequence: CASRPLLTGEWGSSPLHF. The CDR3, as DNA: TGTGCCAGCAGGCCCCTTCTTACCGGGGAATGGGGTAGTTCACCCCTCCACTTT.

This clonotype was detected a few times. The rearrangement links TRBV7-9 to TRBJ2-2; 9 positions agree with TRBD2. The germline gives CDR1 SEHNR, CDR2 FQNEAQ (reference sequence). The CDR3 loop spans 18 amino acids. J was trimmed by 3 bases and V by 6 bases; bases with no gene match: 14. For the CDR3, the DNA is TGTGCCAGCAGACGAGCCTCCGGGACTAGCAGTTACACCGGGGAGCTGTTTTTT. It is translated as CASRRASGTSSYTGELFF.

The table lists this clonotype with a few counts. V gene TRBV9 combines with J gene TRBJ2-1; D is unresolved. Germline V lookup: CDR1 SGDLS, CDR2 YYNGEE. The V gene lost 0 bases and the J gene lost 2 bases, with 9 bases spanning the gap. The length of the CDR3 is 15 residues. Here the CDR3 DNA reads TGTGCCAGCAGCGTAGTGGGCAGGACCTACAATGAGCAGTTCTTC. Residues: CASSVVGRTYNEQFF.

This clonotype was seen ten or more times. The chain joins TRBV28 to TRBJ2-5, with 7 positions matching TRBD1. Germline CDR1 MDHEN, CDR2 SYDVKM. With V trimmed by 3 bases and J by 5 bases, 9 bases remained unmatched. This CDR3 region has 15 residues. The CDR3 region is CASSFQQGIGETQYF. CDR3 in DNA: TGTGCCAGCAGTTTCCAACAGGGGATTGGGGAGACCCAGTACTTC.

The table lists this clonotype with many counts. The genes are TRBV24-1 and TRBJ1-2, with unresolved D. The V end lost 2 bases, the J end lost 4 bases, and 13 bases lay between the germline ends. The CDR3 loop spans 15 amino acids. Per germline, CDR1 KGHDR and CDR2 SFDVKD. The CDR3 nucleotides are TGTGCCACCAGTGATTCTTCGGGAGAGAGCTATGGCTACACCTTC. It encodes CATSDSSGESYGYTF.

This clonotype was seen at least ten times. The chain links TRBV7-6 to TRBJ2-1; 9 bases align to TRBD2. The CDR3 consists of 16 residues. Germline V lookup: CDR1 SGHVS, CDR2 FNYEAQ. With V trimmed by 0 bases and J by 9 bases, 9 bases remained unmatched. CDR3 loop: CASSLAIASGKGEQFF. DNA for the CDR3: TGTGCCAGCAGCTTAGCGATTGCTAGCGGGAAGGGTGAGCAGTTCTTC.

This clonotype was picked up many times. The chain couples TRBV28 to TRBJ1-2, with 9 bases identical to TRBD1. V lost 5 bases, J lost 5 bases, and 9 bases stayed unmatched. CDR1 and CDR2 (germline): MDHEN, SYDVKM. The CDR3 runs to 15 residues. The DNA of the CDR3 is TGTGCCAGCAGTGTGGCGGGACAGGGAGATTATGGCTACACCTTC. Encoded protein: CASSVAGQGDYGYTF.

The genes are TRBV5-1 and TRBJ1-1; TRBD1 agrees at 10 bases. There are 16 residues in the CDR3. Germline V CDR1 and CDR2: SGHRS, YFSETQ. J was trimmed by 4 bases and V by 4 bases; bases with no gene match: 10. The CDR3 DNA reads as TGCGCCAGCAGCCCAACCGGGACAGGGGACATCACTGAAGCTTTCTTT. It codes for CASSPTGTGDITEAFF.

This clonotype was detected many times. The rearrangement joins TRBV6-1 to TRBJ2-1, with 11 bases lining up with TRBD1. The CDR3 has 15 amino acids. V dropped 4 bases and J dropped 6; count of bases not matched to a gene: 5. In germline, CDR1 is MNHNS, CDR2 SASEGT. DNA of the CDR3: TGTGCCAGCAGTGCCTCCGGGACAGGGGGCAATGAGCAGTTCTTC. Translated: CASSASGTGGNEQFF.

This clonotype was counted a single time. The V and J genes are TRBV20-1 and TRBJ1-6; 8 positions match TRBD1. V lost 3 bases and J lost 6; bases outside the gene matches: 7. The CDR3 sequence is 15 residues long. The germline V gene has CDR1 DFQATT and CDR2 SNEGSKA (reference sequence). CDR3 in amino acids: CSARLTGQGNSPLHF. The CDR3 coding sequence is TGCAGTGCTAGGTTGACCGGACAGGGTAATTCACCCCTCCACTTT.